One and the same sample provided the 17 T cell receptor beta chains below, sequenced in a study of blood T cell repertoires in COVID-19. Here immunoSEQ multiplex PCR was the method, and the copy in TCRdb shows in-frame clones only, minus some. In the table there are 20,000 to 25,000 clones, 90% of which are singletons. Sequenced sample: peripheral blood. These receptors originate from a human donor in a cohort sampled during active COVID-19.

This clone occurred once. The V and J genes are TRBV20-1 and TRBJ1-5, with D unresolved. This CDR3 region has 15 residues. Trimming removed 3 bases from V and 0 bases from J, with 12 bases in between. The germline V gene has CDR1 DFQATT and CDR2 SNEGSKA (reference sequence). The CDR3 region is CSASKAGNSNQPQHF. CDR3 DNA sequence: TGCAGTGCTAGTAAGGCAGGTAATAGCAATCAGCCCCAGCATTTT.

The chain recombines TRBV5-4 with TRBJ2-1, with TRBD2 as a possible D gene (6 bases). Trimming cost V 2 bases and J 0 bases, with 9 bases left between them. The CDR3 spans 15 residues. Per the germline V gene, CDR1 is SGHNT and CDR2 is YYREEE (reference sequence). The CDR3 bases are TGTGCCAGCAGCTTTGCGGGGAGCTCCTACAATGAGCAGTTCTTC. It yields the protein CASSFAGSSYNEQFF. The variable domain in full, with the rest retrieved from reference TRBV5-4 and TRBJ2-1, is ETGVTQSPTHLIKTRGQQVTLRCSSQSGHNTVSWYQQALGQGPQFIFQYYREEENGRGNFPPRFSGLQFPNYSSELNVNALELDDSALYLCASSFAGSSYNEQFFGPGTRLTVL.

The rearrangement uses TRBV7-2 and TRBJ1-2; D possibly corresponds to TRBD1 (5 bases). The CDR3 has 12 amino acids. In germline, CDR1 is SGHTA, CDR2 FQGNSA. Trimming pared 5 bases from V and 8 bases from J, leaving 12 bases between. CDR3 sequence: CASSQTWGGYTF. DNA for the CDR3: TGTGCCAGCAGCCAAACCTGGGGCGGCTACACCTTC.

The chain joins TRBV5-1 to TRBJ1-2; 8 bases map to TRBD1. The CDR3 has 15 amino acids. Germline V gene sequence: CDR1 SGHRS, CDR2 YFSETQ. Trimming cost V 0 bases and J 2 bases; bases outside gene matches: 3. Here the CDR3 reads CASSLDPGGNYGYTF. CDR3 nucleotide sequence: TGCGCCAGCAGCTTGGATCCAGGGGGCAACTATGGCTACACCTTC.

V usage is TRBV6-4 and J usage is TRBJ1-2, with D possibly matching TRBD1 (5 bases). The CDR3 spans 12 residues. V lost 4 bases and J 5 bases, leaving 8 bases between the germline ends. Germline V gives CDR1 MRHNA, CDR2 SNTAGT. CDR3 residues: CASSATEYGYTF. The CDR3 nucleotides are TGTGCCAGCAGTGCGACAGAATATGGCTACACCTTC.

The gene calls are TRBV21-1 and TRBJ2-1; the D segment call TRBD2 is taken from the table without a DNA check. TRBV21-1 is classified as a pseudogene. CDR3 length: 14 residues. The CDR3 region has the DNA TGTGCCAGCTTTCCGGGACTAGCCTTCCGGGAGCAGTTCTTC. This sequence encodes CASFPGLAFREQFF.

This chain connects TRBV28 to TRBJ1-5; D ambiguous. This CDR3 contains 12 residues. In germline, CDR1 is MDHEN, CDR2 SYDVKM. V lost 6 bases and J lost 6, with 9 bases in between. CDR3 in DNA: TGTGCCAGCAGCCTCCCCTTTCAGCCCCAGCATTTT. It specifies CASSLPFQPQHF. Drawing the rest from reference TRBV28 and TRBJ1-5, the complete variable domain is DVKVTQSSRYLVKRTGEKVFLECVQDMDHENMFWYRQDPGLGLRLIYFSYDVKMKEKGDIPEGYSVSREKKERFSLILESASTNQTSMYLCASSLPFQPQHFGDGTRLSIL.

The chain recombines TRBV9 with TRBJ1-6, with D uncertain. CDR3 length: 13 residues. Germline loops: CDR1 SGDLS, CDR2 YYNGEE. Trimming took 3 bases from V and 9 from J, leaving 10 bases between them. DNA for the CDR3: TGTGCCAGCAGCGCCCCATCGGGTTCACCCCTCCACTTT. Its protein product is CASSAPSGSPLHF.

The CDR3 region is CAIKRRTGGTDTQYF. As DNA, the CDR3 is TGTGCCATCAAGAGGAGGACAGGGGGTACAGATACGCAGTATTTT. The chain links TRBV10-3 to TRBJ2-3; TRBD1 aligns across 10 bases. Germline assignment: CDR1 ENHRY and CDR2 SYGVKD. There are 15 residues in the CDR3. V was clipped by 7 bases and J by 3 bases; unmatched bases: 7.

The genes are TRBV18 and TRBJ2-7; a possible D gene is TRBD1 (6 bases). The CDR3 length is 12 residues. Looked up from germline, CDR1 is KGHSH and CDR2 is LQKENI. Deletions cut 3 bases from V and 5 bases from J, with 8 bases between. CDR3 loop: CASSPGQHEQYF. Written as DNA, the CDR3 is TGTGCCAGCTCACCCGGACAGCACGAGCAGTACTTC.

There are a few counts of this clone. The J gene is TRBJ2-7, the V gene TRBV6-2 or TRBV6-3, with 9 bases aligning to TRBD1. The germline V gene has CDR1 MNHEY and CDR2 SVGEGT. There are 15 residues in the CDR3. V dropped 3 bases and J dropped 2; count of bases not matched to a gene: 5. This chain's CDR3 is CASSYGTGNPYEQYF. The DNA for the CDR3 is TGTGCCAGCAGTTATGGGACAGGGAACCCCTACGAGCAGTACTTC.

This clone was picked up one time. In nucleotides, the CDR3 is TGCGCCAGCAGCCAAGAATCTGGGGCTACCGGGGAGCTGTTTTTT. This codes for CASSQESGATGELFF. The chain joins TRBV4-1 to TRBJ2-2; TRBD1 is a possible D gene (5 bases). CDR3 size: 15 residues. Germline V gene lookup returns CDR1 MGHRA and CDR2 YSYEKL. V was shortened by 0 bases and J by 5 bases, with 10 bases between the two germline ends.

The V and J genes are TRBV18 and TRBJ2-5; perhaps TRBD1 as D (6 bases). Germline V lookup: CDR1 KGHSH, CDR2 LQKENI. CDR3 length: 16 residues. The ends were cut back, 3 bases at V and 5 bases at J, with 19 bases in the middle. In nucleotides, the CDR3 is TGTGCCAGCTCACCCGCCCCGGGGCAGGGGCACGAGACCCAGTACTTC. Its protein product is CASSPAPGQGHETQYF.

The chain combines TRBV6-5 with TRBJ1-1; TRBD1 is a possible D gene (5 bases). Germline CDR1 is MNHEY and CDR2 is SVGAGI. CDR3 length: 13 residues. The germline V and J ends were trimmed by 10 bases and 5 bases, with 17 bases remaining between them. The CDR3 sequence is CAIADRRSTEAFF. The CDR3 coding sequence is TGTGCCATCGCAGACAGACGGAGTACTGAAGCTTTCTTT.

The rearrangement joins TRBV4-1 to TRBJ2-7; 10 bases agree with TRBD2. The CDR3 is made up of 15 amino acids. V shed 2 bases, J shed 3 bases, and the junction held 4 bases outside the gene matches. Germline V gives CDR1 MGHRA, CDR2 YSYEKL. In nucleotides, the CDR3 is TGCGCCAGCAGCCAAACTAGCGGGGATTACTACGAGCAGTACTTC. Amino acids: CASSQTSGDYYEQYF.

The chain's CDR3 is CASSYSAELGAFF. CDR3 bases: TGTGCCAGCAGTTACTCGGCAGAGCTCGGGGCTTTCTTT. V usage is TRBV6-5 and J usage is TRBJ1-1; D remains ambiguous. This CDR3 spans 13 amino acids. V lost 0 bases to trimming and J lost 11 bases, with 13 bases between them. Germline CDR1 reads MNHEY; CDR2 reads SVGAGI.

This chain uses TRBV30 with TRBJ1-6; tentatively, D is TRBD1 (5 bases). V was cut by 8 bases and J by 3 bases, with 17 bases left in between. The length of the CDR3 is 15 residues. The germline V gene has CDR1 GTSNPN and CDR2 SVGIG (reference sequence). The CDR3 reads CASVRVPDYNSPLHF. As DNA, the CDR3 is TGTGCCAGTGTCAGGGTCCCGGACTATAATTCACCCCTCCACTTT.